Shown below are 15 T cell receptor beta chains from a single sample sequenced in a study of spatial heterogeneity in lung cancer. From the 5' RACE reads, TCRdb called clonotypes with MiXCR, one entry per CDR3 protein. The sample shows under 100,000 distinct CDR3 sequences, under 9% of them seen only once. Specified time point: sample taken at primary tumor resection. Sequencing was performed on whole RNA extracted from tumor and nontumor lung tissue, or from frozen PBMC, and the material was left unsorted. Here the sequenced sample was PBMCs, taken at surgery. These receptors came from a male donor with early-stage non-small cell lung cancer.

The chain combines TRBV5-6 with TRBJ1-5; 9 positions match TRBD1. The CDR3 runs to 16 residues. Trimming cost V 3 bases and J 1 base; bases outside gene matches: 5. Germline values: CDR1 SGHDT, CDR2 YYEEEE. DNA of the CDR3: TGTGCCAGCAGCTCGGGGACAGGGAGGAGCAATCAGCCCCAGCATTTT. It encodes CASSSGTGRSNQPQHF.

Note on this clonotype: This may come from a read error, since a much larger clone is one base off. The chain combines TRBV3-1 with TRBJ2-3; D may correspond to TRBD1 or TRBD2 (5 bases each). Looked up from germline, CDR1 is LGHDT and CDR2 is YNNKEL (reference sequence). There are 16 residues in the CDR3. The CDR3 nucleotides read TGTGCCAGCAGCCAGGCAGGGAGACTCAGCACAGATACGCAGTGTTTT. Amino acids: CASSQAGRLSTDTQCF.

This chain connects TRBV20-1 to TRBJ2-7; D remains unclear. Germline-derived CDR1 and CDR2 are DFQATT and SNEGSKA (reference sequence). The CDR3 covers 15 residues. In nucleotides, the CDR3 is TGCAGCGTTACGCGAGAAAGTAGGCACGCGCGCGAGCAGTACTTC. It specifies CSVTRESRHAREQYF.

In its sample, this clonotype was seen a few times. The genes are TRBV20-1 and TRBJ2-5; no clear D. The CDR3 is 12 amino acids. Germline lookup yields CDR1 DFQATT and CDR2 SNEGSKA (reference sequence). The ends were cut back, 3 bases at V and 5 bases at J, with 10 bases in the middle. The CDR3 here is CSASHLEETQYF. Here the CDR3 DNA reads TGCAGTGCTAGCCATCTGGAGGAGACCCAGTACTTC.

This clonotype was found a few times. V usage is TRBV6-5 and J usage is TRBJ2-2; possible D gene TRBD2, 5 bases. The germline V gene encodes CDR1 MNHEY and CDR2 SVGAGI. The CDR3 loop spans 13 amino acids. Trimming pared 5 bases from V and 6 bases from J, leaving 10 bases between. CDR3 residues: CASSRGGAGELFF. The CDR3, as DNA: TGTGCCAGCAGTCGAGGAGGTGCCGGGGAGCTGTTTTTT.

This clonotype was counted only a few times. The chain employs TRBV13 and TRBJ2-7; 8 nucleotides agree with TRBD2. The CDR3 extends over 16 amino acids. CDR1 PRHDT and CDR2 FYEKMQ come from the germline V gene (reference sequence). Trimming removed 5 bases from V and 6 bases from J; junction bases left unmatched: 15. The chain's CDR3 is CASSPWGTRKGAEQYF. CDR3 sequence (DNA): TGTGCCAGCAGCCCCTGGGGGACTAGAAAGGGAGCCGAGCAGTACTTC.

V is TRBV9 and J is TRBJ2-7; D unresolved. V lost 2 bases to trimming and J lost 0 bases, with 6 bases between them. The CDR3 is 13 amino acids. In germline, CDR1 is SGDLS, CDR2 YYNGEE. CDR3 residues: CASSVGPSYEQYF. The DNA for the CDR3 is TGTGCCAGCAGCGTGGGTCCCTCCTACGAGCAGTACTTC.

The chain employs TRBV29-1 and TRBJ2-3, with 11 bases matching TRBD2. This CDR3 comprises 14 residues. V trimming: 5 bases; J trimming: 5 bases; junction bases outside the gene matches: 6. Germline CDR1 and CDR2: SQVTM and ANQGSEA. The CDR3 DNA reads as TGCAGCGTTTTAGCGGGAGGGGTTCTAGATACGCAGTATTTT. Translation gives CSVLAGGVLDTQYF.

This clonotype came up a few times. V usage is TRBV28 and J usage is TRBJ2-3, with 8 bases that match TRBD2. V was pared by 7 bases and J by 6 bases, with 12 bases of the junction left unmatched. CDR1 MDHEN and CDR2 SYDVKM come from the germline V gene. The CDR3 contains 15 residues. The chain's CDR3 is CASTENREGRDTQYF. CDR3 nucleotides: TGTGCCAGCACCGAAAACCGGGAGGGCCGGGATACGCAGTATTTT.

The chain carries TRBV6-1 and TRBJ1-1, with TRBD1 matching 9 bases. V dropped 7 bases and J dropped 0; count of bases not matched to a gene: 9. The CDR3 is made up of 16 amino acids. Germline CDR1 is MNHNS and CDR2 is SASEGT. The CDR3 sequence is CASKRPGQGVNTEAFF. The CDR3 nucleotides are TGTGCCAGCAAGAGGCCGGGACAGGGCGTGAACACTGAAGCTTTCTTT.

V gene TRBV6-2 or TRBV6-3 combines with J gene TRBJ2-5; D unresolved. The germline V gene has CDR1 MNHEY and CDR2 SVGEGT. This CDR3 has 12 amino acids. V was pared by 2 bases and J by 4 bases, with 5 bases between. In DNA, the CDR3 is TGTGCCAGCAGTTACGGGCCAGAGACCCAGTACTTC. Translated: CASSYGPETQYF.

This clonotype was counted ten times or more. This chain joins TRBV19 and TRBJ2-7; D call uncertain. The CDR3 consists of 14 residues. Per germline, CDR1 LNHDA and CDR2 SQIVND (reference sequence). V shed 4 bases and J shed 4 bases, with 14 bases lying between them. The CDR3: CASSTTARWYEQYF. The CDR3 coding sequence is TGTGCCAGTAGTACCACGGCGAGGTGGTACGAGCAGTACTTC.

CDR3 amino acids: CSVVGQVADTQYF. DNA for the CDR3: TGCAGCGTTGTAGGTCAAGTAGCAGATACGCAGTATTTT. This chain connects TRBV29-1 to TRBJ2-3, with D hard to call. V was shortened by 4 bases and J by 4 bases, with 12 bases between the two germline ends. CDR1 SQVTM and CDR2 ANQGSEA come from the germline V gene. The CDR3 has 13 residues.

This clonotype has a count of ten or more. The DNA of the CDR3 is TGTGCCAGCAGCTTAGTAGGGTGGAACACTGAAGCTTTCTTT. It yields the protein CASSLVGWNTEAFF. V usage is TRBV11-2 and J usage is TRBJ1-1; D is unresolved. CDR3 length equals 14 residues. CDR1 SGHAT and CDR2 FQNNGV come from the germline V gene. Deletions cut 1 base from V and 1 base from J, with 7 bases between.

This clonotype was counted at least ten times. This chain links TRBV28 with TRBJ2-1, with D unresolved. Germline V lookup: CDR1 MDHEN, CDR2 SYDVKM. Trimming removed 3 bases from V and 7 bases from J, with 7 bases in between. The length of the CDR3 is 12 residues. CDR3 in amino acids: CASSFRSNEQFF. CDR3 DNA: TGTGCCAGCAGTTTTCGGAGTAATGAGCAGTTCTTC.